A single sample is the source of the 8 T cell receptor beta chains below, sequenced in a study of T cell responses to AZD1222 COVID-19 vaccine. Using immunoSEQ multiplex PCR, the repertoire was profiled, and TCRdb retains in-frame clones only, with some absent. The table lists around 130,000 clones, about 94% of them singletons. The starting material was peripheral blood, obtained on day 0 of AZD1222 vaccination. The receptor set was obtained from an adult in good health.

The genes are TRBV10-2 and TRBJ1-1; TRBD1 matches 7 bases. This CDR3 is built from 15 residues. Germline V CDR1 and CDR2: WSHSY, SAAADI. The J segment lost 0 bases and the V segment lost 4 bases, leaving 5 bases of the junction unmatched. CDR3 nucleotide sequence: TGCGCCAGCAGTGCAGGGGGGGAAGTGAACACTGAAGCTTTCTTT. Amino acid sequence: CASSAGGEVNTEAFF.

This rearrangement joins TRBV4-2 to TRBJ2-1; 13 bases fit TRBD2. Germline V gene lookup returns CDR1 LGHNA and CDR2 YNFKEQ. This CDR3 region has 16 residues. The junction had 9 bases not matched to a gene; V was cut back by 6 bases and J by 7 bases. The DNA of the CDR3 is TGTGCCAGCAGTCAGACGATGACTAGCGGGAGGAATGAGCAGTTCTTC. Translating gives CASSQTMTSGRNEQFF.

The rearrangement uses TRBV30 and TRBJ1-2; D remains unclear. V was shortened by 4 bases and J by 4 bases, with 10 bases between the two germline ends. The germline V gene has CDR1 GTSNPN and CDR2 SVGIG (reference sequence). The CDR3 spans 12 residues. As DNA, the CDR3 is TGTGCCTGGAAAGGCTTTGGCTATGGCTACACCTTC. Translated, it gives CAWKGFGYGYTF.

The V and J genes are TRBV9 and TRBJ2-2; no reliable D call. This CDR3 contains 13 residues. Trimming shortened V by 0 bases and J by 7 bases, and 7 bases separated the two germline ends. Germline V gives CDR1 SGDLS, CDR2 YYNGEE. CDR3 nucleotide sequence: TGTGCCAGCAGCGTAGCTCGAAGCGGGGAGCTGTTTTTT. The encoded protein is CASSVARSGELFF.

The chain uses TRBV7-9 and TRBJ2-7; D gene ambiguous. CDR1 is SEHNR, CDR2 FQNEAQ, per germline (reference sequence). CDR3 size: 16 residues. Trimming removed 5 bases at V and 3 bases at J, with 20 bases between. CDR3 sequence (DNA): TGTGCCAGCAGCCCACGACGGGCGCCCCTGGGCTACGAGCAGTACTTC. This sequence encodes CASSPRRAPLGYEQYF.

The chain employs TRBV6-5 and TRBJ2-1, with TRBD2 matching over 9 bases. V lost 6 bases to trimming and J lost 7 bases; unmatched junction nucleotides: 10. The germline CDR1 and CDR2 sequences are MNHEY and SVGAGI. The CDR3 is 15 amino acids. This CDR3 reads CASRRGSGGRNEQFF. The CDR3 region has the DNA TGTGCCAGCAGGAGGGGGAGCGGGGGGAGAAATGAGCAGTTCTTC.

The chain is built from TRBV10-1 and TRBJ2-1; the D gene is possibly TRBD2 (6 bases). From germline, CDR1 is WNHNN and CDR2 SYGVQD (reference sequence). The CDR3 has 14 amino acids. The germline V and J ends were trimmed by 5 bases and 1 base, with 9 bases remaining between them. CDR3 sequence: CASSSRGSYNEQFF. In DNA, the CDR3 is TGCGCCAGCAGTAGCCGGGGGTCCTACAATGAGCAGTTCTTC.

This chain connects TRBV7-9 to TRBJ2-1; 15 nucleotides line up with TRBD2. CDR3 length: 16 amino acids. V lost 5 bases, J lost 4 bases, and 3 bases stayed unmatched. Germline assignment: CDR1 SEHNR and CDR2 FQNEAQ (reference sequence). CDR3 DNA sequence: TGTGCCAGCAGCGTCGGGACTAGCGGGGGGTACAATGAGCAGTTCTTC. Protein sequence: CASSVGTSGGYNEQFF.